There are a few counts of the clone carrying this TCR beta chain. Its antigen is unknown. TCRdb analysed the RT-PCR reads with MiXCR anew, one entry per CDR3 protein. The repertoire holds approximately 490,000 distinct CDR3 sequences, with under 8.5% as singletons. This sample is part of a study of response to subunit inactivated influenza vaccine. Whole-study results and caveats: Authors suggested seasonal influenza vaccinations each recruit few new T cells.

After removal of 0 bases from V and 10 bases from J, the junction contained 6 bases not matched to a gene. The germline V gene encodes CDR1 DFQATT and CDR2 SNEGSKA (reference sequence). The CDR3 sequence is 15 residues long. This sequence originates from a man aged 50-75 years who received an inactivated influenza vaccine. This sample comprised PBMCs from blood, obtained roughly 24 months after vaccination. This chain links TRBV20-1 with TRBJ2-1; the match to TRBD2 covers 13 bases. CDR3 nucleotide sequence: TGCAGTGCTAGAGAAGGGACTAGCGGGACTCGGGAGCAGTTCTTC. This gives the protein CSAREGTSGTREQFF.